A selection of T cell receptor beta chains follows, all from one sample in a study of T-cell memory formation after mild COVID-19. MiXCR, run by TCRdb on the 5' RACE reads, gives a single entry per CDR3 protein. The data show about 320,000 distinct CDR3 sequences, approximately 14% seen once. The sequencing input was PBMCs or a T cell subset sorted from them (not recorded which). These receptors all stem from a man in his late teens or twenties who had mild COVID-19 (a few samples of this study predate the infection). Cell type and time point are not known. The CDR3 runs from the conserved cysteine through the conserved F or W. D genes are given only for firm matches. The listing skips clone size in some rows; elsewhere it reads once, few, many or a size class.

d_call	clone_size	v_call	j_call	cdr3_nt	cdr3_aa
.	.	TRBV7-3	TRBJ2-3	TGTGCCAGCAGCTTAAACCGGGAAGATACGCAGTATTTT	CASSLNREDTQYF
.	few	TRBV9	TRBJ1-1	TGTGCCAGCAGCGTAGGACAGGCGAACACTGAAGCTTTCTTT	CASSVGQANTEAFF
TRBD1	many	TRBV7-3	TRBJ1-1	TGTGCCAGCAGTCCGGACAGGGACACTGAAGCTTTCTTT	CASSPDRDTEAFF
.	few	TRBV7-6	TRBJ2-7	TGTGCCAGCAGCTTAGACGCCACGGAGACAACTTACGAGCAGTACTTC	CASSLDATETTYEQYF
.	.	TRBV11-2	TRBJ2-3	TGTGCCAGCAGCTTAGCGGCTTACACAGATACGCAGTATTTT	CASSLAAYTDTQYF
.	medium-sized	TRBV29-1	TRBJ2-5	TGCAGCGTTTGGATCCAAGAGACCCAGTACTTC	CSVWIQETQYF
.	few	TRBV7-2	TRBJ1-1	TGTGCCAGCAGCCCTTTAACATCGAACACTGAAGCTTTCTTT	CASSPLTSNTEAFF
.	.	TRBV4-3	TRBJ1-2	TGCGCCAGCAGCCAAGATCGCGGGGGCGCGGATGGCTACACCTTC	CASSQDRGGADGYTF
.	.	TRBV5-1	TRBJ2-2	TGCGCCAGCAGCCCGGACGGACCGCGAACCGGGGAGCTGTTTTTT	CASSPDGPRTGELFF
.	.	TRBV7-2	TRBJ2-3	TGTGCCAGCAGCTTAGGGTTGGGTAGCCCCACGGGTACGCAGTATTTT	CASSLGLGSPTGTQYF
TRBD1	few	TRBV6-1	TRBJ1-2	TGTGCCAGCAGTTCCGGACAGGGGTCCCTTTATGGCTACACCTTC	CASSSGQGSLYGYTF
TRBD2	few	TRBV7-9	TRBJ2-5	TGTGCCAGCAGCTTAGGGACGGGGGGGCTGATGGAGACCCAGTACTTC	CASSLGTGGLMETQYF
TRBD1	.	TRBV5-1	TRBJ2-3	TGCGCCAGCAGCACCACAGGGGGAGGCACAGATACGCAGTATTTT	CASSTTGGGTDTQYF
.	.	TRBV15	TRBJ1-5	TGTGCCACCAGCAGAGACACCGGACCCAATCAGCCCCAGCATTTT	CATSRDTGPNQPQHF
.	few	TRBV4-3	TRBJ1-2	TGCGCCAGCAGCCAAGATGTGGGGCTCTTCTATGGCTACACCTTC	CASSQDVGLFYGYTF
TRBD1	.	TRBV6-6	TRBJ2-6	TGTGCCAGCAGTTACGGGCAGGGGGACAGTTCTGGGGCCAACGTCCTGACTTTC	CASSYGQGDSSGANVLTF
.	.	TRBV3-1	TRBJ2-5	TGTGCCAGCAGATCACTAGAGAACCAAGAGACCCAGTACTTC	CASRSLENQETQYF
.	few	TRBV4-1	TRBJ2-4	TGCGCCAGCAGCCAGAGGGGTTGGGGGGTCAGCGAAAACATTCAGTACTTC	CASSQRGWGVSENIQYF